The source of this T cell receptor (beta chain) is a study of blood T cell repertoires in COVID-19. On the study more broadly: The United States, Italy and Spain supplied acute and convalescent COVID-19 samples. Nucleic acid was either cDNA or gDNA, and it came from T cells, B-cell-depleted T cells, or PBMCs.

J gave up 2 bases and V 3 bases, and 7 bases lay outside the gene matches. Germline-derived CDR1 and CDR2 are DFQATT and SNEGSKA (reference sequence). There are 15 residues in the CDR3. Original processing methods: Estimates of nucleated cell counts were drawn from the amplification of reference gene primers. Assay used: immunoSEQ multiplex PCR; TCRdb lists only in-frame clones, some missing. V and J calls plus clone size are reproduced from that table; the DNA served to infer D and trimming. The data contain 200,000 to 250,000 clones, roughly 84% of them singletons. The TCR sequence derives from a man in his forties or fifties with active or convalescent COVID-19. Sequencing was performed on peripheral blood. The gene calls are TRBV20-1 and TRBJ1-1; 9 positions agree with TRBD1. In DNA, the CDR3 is TGCAGTGCTAGTACCCCGGGACAGGGAAACACTGAAGCTTTCTTT. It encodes CSASTPGQGNTEAFF.